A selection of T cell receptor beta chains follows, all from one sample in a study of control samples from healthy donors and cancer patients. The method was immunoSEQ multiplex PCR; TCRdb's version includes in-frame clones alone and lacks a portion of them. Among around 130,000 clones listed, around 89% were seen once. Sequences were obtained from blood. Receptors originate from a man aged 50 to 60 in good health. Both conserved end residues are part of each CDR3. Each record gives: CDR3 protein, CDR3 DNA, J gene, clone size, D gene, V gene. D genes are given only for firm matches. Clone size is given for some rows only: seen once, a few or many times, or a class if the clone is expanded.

CDR3 protein: CASSFSGTGFTYEQYF; CDR3 DNA: TGTGCCAGCAGCTTCAGTGGGACAGGCTTTACCTACGAGCAGTACTTC; J gene: TRBJ2-7; clone size: NA; D gene: TRBD1; V gene: TRBV5-4
CDR3 protein: CASSPNRASETQYF; CDR3 DNA: TGTGCCAGCAGCCCGAACAGGGCTTCAGAGACCCAGTACTTC; J gene: TRBJ2-5; clone size: NA; D gene: NA; V gene: TRBV3-1/TRBV3-2
CDR3 protein: CASSPWGGYEQYF; CDR3 DNA: TGTGCCAGCAGCCCATGGGGCGGCTACGAGCAGTACTTC; J gene: TRBJ2-7; clone size: NA; D gene: NA; V gene: TRBV5-6
CDR3 protein: CASSLTVFGNEKLFF; CDR3 DNA: TGTGCCAGCAGTTTGACGGTATTTGGTAATGAAAAACTGTTTTTT; J gene: TRBJ1-4; clone size: NA; D gene: NA; V gene: TRBV27
CDR3 protein: CASRLDRNTEAFF; CDR3 DNA: TGTGCCAGCAGGTTGGACAGGAACACTGAAGCTTTCTTT; J gene: TRBJ1-1; clone size: NA; D gene: NA; V gene: TRBV2
CDR3 protein: CAIKLGGNTEAFF; CDR3 DNA: TGTGCCATCAAACTCGGGGGTAACACTGAAGCTTTCTTT; J gene: TRBJ1-1; clone size: NA; D gene: NA; V gene: TRBV10-3
CDR3 protein: CASRLRQGREQYF; CDR3 DNA: TGTGCCAGCAGGCTCCGACAGGGACGCGAGCAGTACTTC; J gene: TRBJ2-7; clone size: few; D gene: TRBD1; V gene: TRBV2
CDR3 protein: CASSARASSSGGASDTQYF; CDR3 DNA: TGTGCCAGCAGCGCCCGAGCGTCCTCTAGCGGGGGGGCGTCAGATACGCAGTATTTT; J gene: TRBJ2-3; clone size: NA; D gene: TRBD2; V gene: TRBV9
CDR3 protein: CASSPGLAGGPQQETQYF; CDR3 DNA: TGTGCCAGTAGTCCGGGACTAGCGGGGGGCCCTCAACAAGAGACCCAGTACTTC; J gene: TRBJ2-5; clone size: NA; D gene: TRBD2; V gene: TRBV19
CDR3 protein: CASSLVTDTQYF; CDR3 DNA: TGTGCCAGCAGCTTGGTTACAGATACGCAGTATTTT; J gene: TRBJ2-3; clone size: NA; D gene: NA; V gene: TRBV5-5
CDR3 protein: CASSQEVIGTEAFF; CDR3 DNA: TGTGCCAGCAGCCAAGAGGTCATCGGGACAGAAGCTTTCTTT; J gene: TRBJ1-1; clone size: NA; D gene: NA; V gene: TRBV14
CDR3 protein: CASSSPGHGGFYLYGYTF; CDR3 DNA: TGTGCCAGCAGCTCTCCGGGACATGGCGGGTTTTATCTCTATGGCTACACCTTC; J gene: TRBJ1-2; clone size: once; D gene: NA; V gene: TRBV7-9
CDR3 protein: CASGLPDRGFDQPQHF; CDR3 DNA: TGTGCTAGTGGTTTGCCGGACAGGGGCTTCGATCAGCCCCAGCATTTT; J gene: TRBJ1-5; clone size: NA; D gene: TRBD1; V gene: TRBV12-5
CDR3 protein: CASSLGPLNTEAFF; CDR3 DNA: TGTGCCAGCAGCTTGGGACCGTTGAACACTGAAGCTTTCTTT; J gene: TRBJ1-1; clone size: once; D gene: NA; V gene: TRBV7-2
CDR3 protein: CASSSGQLNEKLFF; CDR3 DNA: TGCGCCAGCAGCTCGGGACAGCTTAATGAAAAACTGTTTTTT; J gene: TRBJ1-4; clone size: once; D gene: TRBD1; V gene: TRBV5-1
CDR3 protein: CASSPTSGGAPDTQYF; CDR3 DNA: TGTGCCAGCAGCCCCACTAGCGGGGGGGCCCCAGATACGCAGTATTTT; J gene: TRBJ2-3; clone size: NA; D gene: TRBD2; V gene: TRBV5-4
CDR3 protein: CASSLVNLPIYF; CDR3 DNA: TGTGCCAGCAGCTTAGTTAACCTCCCCATATATTTT; J gene: TRBJ1-3; clone size: NA; D gene: NA; V gene: TRBV11-2
CDR3 protein: CASSVGTGAYEQYF; CDR3 DNA: TGTGCCAGCAGCGTAGGGACAGGCGCCTACGAGCAGTACTTC; J gene: TRBJ2-7; clone size: NA; D gene: TRBD1; V gene: TRBV9
CDR3 protein: CATSLTGGTQYF; CDR3 DNA: TGTGCCACCAGTCTAACAGGGGGTACGCAGTATTTT; J gene: TRBJ2-3; clone size: once; D gene: TRBD1; V gene: TRBV24-1
CDR3 protein: CASSVLRTGRDEQYF; CDR3 DNA: TGTGCCAGCAGCGTTCTAAGAACAGGGAGGGACGAGCAGTACTTC; J gene: TRBJ2-7; clone size: NA; D gene: NA; V gene: TRBV7-2
CDR3 protein: CASSERFHTGNQPQHF; CDR3 DNA: TGTGCCAGCAGTGAAAGATTCCACACGGGGAATCAGCCCCAGCATTTT; J gene: TRBJ1-5; clone size: NA; D gene: NA; V gene: TRBV6-1
CDR3 protein: CASSVETGRGDAFF; CDR3 DNA: TGTGCCAGCAGCGTCGAGACGGGACGCGGGGATGCTTTCTTT; J gene: TRBJ1-1; clone size: NA; D gene: NA; V gene: TRBV5-4
CDR3 protein: CASSLGQTLNTEAFF; CDR3 DNA: TGTGCCAGCAGCTTGGGACAGACTTTGAACACTGAAGCTTTCTTT; J gene: TRBJ1-1; clone size: NA; D gene: TRBD1; V gene: TRBV7-9
CDR3 protein: CSVKKSQVYGYTF; CDR3 DNA: TGCAGCGTTAAAAAGTCACAGGTCTATGGCTACACCTTC; J gene: TRBJ1-2; clone size: NA; D gene: NA; V gene: TRBV29-1
CDR3 protein: CASSYSRGETEAFF; CDR3 DNA: TGTGCCAGCAGTTACTCGAGGGGGGAGACTGAAGCTTTCTTT; J gene: TRBJ1-1; clone size: NA; D gene: NA; V gene: TRBV6-6
CDR3 protein: CASSPIMVSSTDTQYF; CDR3 DNA: TGTGCCAGCAGCCCAATTATGGTTTCTAGCACAGATACGCAGTATTTT; J gene: TRBJ2-3; clone size: once; D gene: NA; V gene: TRBV9
CDR3 protein: CASSLRDRNYEQYF; CDR3 DNA: TGTGCCAGCAGCCTCCGGGACAGGAACTACGAGCAGTACTTC; J gene: TRBJ2-7; clone size: NA; D gene: TRBD1; V gene: TRBV5-6
CDR3 protein: CASSLALWGQNENTIYF; CDR3 DNA: TGTGCCAGCAGCTTGGCGTTGTGGGGGCAGAACGAAAACACCATATATTTT; J gene: TRBJ1-3; clone size: NA; D gene: NA; V gene: TRBV5-6
CDR3 protein: CASSSGQVRIYEQYF; CDR3 DNA: TGTGCCAGCAGCTCGGGACAGGTTCGAATCTACGAGCAGTACTTC; J gene: TRBJ2-7; clone size: NA; D gene: TRBD1; V gene: TRBV7-7
CDR3 protein: CATETQGAASVDTQYF; CDR3 DNA: TGTGCCACCGAGACACAGGGGGCTGCCAGCGTAGATACGCAGTATTTT; J gene: TRBJ2-3; clone size: NA; D gene: TRBD1; V gene: TRBV15
CDR3 protein: CAISELNRGRETQYF; CDR3 DNA: TGTGCCATCAGTGAGTTAAACAGGGGGCGAGAGACCCAGTACTTC; J gene: TRBJ2-5; clone size: NA; D gene: TRBD1; V gene: TRBV10-3
CDR3 protein: CASSSRTGVNYGYTF; CDR3 DNA: TGTGCCAGCAGTTCCCGGACAGGGGTTAACTATGGCTACACCTTC; J gene: TRBJ1-2; clone size: NA; D gene: TRBD1; V gene: TRBV27
CDR3 protein: CASSQEYSNYEKLFF; CDR3 DNA: TGCGCCAGCAGCCAAGAGTACAGTAATTATGAAAAACTGTTTTTT; J gene: TRBJ1-4; clone size: NA; D gene: NA; V gene: TRBV4-3
CDR3 protein: CASSPQSANYGYTF; CDR3 DNA: TGCGCCAGCAGCCCCCAATCAGCCAACTATGGCTACACCTTC; J gene: TRBJ1-2; clone size: few; D gene: NA; V gene: TRBV5-1
CDR3 protein: CASSHTEAFF; CDR3 DNA: TGTGCCAGCAGTCACACTGAAGCTTTCTTT; J gene: TRBJ1-1; clone size: NA; D gene: NA; V gene: TRBV12-3/TRBV12-4
CDR3 protein: CASSVRAADGTRNTIYF; CDR3 DNA: TGTGCCAGCAGCGTCAGGGCTGCGGACGGGACACGAAACACCATATATTTT; J gene: TRBJ1-3; clone size: NA; D gene: NA; V gene: TRBV7-8
CDR3 protein: CASSRTGGSEKLFF; CDR3 DNA: TGTGCCAGCAGCCGGACAGGGGGTTCTGAAAAACTGTTTTTT; J gene: TRBJ1-4; clone size: NA; D gene: TRBD1; V gene: TRBV11-2
CDR3 protein: CASSLGGGANEKLFF; CDR3 DNA: TGTGCCAGCAGCTTAGGAGGGGGAGCTAATGAAAAACTGTTTTTT; J gene: TRBJ1-4; clone size: NA; D gene: NA; V gene: TRBV7-9
CDR3 protein: CASSDGSSGGPDTQYF; CDR3 DNA: TGTGCCAGCAGTGACGGTTCTAGCGGGGGCCCAGATACGCAGTATTTT; J gene: TRBJ2-3; clone size: NA; D gene: TRBD2; V gene: TRBV2
CDR3 protein: CASSWGLSTSTDTQYF; CDR3 DNA: TGTGCCAGTTCTTGGGGGCTTTCAACTAGCACAGATACGCAGTATTTT; J gene: TRBJ2-3; clone size: NA; D gene: NA; V gene: TRBV7-9
CDR3 protein: CAISEPGRNTEAFF; CDR3 DNA: TGTGCCATCAGTGAGCCAGGAAGAAACACTGAAGCTTTCTTT; J gene: TRBJ1-1; clone size: NA; D gene: NA; V gene: TRBV10-3
CDR3 protein: CASSSLWTGDREAFF; CDR3 DNA: TGTGCCAGCAGTTCTCTCTGGACAGGGGATCGGGAAGCTTTCTTT; J gene: TRBJ1-1; clone size: NA; D gene: TRBD1; V gene: TRBV6-5
CDR3 protein: CASSLPPDRVYGYTF; CDR3 DNA: TGTGCCAGCAGTCTGCCTCCCGACAGGGTCTATGGCTACACCTTC; J gene: TRBJ1-2; clone size: NA; D gene: TRBD1; V gene: TRBV6-2/TRBV6-3
CDR3 protein: CASSDGTYTEAFF; CDR3 DNA: TGTGCCAGCAGCGACGGGACCTACACCGAAGCTTTCTTT; J gene: TRBJ1-1; clone size: NA; D gene: NA; V gene: TRBV5-6
CDR3 protein: CASSYEGAPTDTQYF; CDR3 DNA: TGTGCCAGCAGTTACGAGGGGGCTCCCACAGATACGCAGTATTTT; J gene: TRBJ2-3; clone size: once; D gene: TRBD1; V gene: TRBV6-5
CDR3 protein: CASSFRLGDHSNQPQHF; CDR3 DNA: TGTGCCAGCAGTTTTCGATTAGGGGATCATAGCAATCAGCCCCAGCATTTT; J gene: TRBJ1-5; clone size: NA; D gene: NA; V gene: TRBV27
CDR3 protein: CASSRVTSGGSSEQFF; CDR3 DNA: TGTGCCAGCAGCCGCGTCACTAGCGGGGGGTCCAGTGAGCAGTTCTTC; J gene: TRBJ2-1; clone size: NA; D gene: TRBD2; V gene: TRBV4-2
CDR3 protein: CASSQDPGGGSPLHF; CDR3 DNA: TGCGCCAGCAGCCAAGATCCCGGGGGAGGCTCACCCCTCCACTTT; J gene: TRBJ1-6; clone size: few; D gene: NA; V gene: TRBV4-3